Listed here is a single TCR beta chain. V was cut by 4 bases and J by 0 bases, with 16 bases left in between. The CDR3 has 16 amino acids. In germline, CDR1 is SGHRS, CDR2 YFSETQ. These data come from a study of technical replicates of blood from a handful of donors. Sequencing used immunoSEQ multiplex PCR; TCRdb keeps in-frame clones, though not all of them. Of around 84,000 clones listed, nearly 98% are singletons. Sequencing used T cells isolated from PBMCs. The clonotype comes from a human donor in good health. The chain is built from TRBV5-1 and TRBJ1-1; D unresolved. The CDR3 loop is CASSPKWAGVNTEAFF. Here the CDR3 DNA reads TGCGCCAGCAGCCCTAAGTGGGCGGGCGTGAACACTGAAGCTTTCTTT.